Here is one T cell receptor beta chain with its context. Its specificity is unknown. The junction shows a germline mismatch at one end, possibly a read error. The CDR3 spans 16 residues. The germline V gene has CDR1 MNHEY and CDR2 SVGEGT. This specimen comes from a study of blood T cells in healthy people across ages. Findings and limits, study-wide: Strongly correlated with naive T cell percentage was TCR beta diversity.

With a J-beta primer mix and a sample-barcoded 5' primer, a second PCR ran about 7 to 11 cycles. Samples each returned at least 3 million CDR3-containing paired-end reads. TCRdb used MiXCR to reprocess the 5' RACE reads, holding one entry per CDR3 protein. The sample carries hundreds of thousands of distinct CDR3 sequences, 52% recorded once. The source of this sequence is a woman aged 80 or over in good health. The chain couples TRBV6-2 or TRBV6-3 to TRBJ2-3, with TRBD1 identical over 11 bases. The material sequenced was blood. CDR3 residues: CTSTDQDRGLTDTQYF. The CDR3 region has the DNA TGTACCAGCACGGACCAGGACAGGGGGCTCACAGATACGCAGTATTTT.